The sequence of this TCR beta chain was determined in a study of blood T cell repertoires in COVID-19. Study summary: PBMCs, B-cell-depleted T cells, or T cells provided the cDNA or gDNA that made up the material.

Data came from immunoSEQ multiplex PCR; TCRdb stores just in-frame clones and leaves some out. The sample has about 280,000 clones, 65% to 90% seen once. The source is a human donor in a cohort sampled during active COVID-19. Sequenced: peripheral blood.

The CDR3 DNA reads TGTGCCAGTAGTATCGACCCTAGCGGGAGTAGCTACGAGCAGTACTTC. It yields the protein CASSIDPSGSSYEQYF. The chain is built from TRBV19 and TRBJ2-7; 10 nucleotides line up with TRBD2. Trimming at V came to 3 bases and at J to 3 bases, leaving 8 bases not matched to a gene. Germline CDR1 LNHDA, CDR2 SQIVND (reference sequence). The length of the CDR3 is 16 residues.